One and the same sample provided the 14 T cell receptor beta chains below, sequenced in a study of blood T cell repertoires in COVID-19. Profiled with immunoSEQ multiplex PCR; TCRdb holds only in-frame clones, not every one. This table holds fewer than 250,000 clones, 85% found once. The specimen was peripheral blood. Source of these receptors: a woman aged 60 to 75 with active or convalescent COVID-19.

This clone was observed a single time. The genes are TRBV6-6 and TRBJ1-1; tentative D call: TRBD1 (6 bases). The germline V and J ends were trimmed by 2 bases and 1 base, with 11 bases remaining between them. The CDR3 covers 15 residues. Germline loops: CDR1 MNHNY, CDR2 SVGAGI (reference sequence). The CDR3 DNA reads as TGTGCCAGCAGTTACCCGACAGGTGGGAACACTGAAGCTTTCTTT. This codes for CASSYPTGGNTEAFF.

This CDR3 reads CASSIRAGRAYEQYF. The CDR3 DNA sequence: TGTGCCAGTAGTATAAGGGCGGGAAGGGCCTACGAGCAGTACTTC. The J gene is TRBJ2-7, the V gene TRBV19, with TRBD2 as a possible D gene (6 bases). In germline, CDR1 is LNHDA, CDR2 SQIVND (reference sequence). V was trimmed by 2 bases and J by 2 bases, leaving 13 bases between them. The CDR3 totals 15 residues.

CDR3 protein: CASRGTGGDQPQHF. The CDR3 DNA follows: TGTGCCAGCAGGGGTACAGGGGGCGATCAGCCCCAGCATTTT. This chain joins TRBV2 and TRBJ1-5; 9 bases agree with TRBD1. The CDR3 length is 14 residues. With V trimmed by 6 bases and J by 5 bases, 5 bases remained unmatched. Germline V lookup: CDR1 SNHLY, CDR2 FYNNEI.

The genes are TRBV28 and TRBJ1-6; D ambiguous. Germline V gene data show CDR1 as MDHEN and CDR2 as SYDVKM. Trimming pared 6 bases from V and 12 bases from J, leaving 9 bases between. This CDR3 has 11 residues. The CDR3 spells CASSPGGPLHF. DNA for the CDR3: TGTGCCAGCAGCCCTGGAGGACCCCTCCACTTT.

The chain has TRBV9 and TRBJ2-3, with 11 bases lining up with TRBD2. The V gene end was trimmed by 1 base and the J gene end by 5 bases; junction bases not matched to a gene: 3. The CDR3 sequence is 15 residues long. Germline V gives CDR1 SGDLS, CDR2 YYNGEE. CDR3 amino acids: CASSVSGLAGDTQYF. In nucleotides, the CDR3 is TGTGCCAGCAGCGTAAGTGGACTAGCGGGAGATACGCAGTATTTT.

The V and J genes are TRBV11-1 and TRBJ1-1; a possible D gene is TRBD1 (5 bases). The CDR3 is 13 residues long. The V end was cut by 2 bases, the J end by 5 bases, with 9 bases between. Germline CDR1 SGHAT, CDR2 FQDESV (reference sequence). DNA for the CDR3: TGTGCCAGCAGCTTACCGGGGGGTACTGAAGCTTTCTTT. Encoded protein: CASSLPGGTEAFF.

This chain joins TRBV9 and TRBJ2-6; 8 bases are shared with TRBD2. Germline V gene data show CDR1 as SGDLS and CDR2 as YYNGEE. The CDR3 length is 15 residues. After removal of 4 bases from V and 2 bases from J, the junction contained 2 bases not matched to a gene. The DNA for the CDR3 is TGTGCCAGCAGCCCGGGGGGGACTGGGGCCAACGTCCTGACTTTC. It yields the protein CASSPGGTGANVLTF.

Written as DNA, the CDR3 is TGTGCCGTGGGTCAGGGGTTCAGAGAAAAACTGTTTTTT. As protein: CAVGQGFREKLFF. The rearrangement joins TRBV6-6 to TRBJ1-4; possibly TRBD1 for D (6 bases). CDR3 size: 13 residues. Trimming took off 11 bases at V and 8 bases at J, with 18 bases between the two ends. Germline CDR1 reads MNHNY; CDR2 reads SVGAGI (reference sequence).

For the CDR3, the DNA is TGTGCCAGCAGCCCACAGATGGGACTAGCGGGGGGGATAGATACGCAGTATTTT. This translates into CASSPQMGLAGGIDTQYF. The rearrangement links TRBV5-6 to TRBJ2-3; 16 bases line up with TRBD2. The CDR3 is 18 amino acids. After removal of 4 bases from V and 5 bases from J, the junction contained 10 bases not matched to a gene. CDR1 is SGHDT and CDR2 is YYEEEE in the germline V gene.

The CDR3 loop is CASSIGGGYQETQYF. Written as DNA, the CDR3 is TGTGCCAGTAGTATAGGCGGGGGGTACCAAGAGACCCAGTACTTC. The rearrangement uses TRBV19 and TRBJ2-5, with 8 positions matching TRBD2. Germline values: CDR1 LNHDA, CDR2 SQIVND (reference sequence). The V gene end was trimmed by 1 base and the J gene end by 0 bases; junction bases not matched to a gene: 1. The CDR3 is made up of 15 amino acids. The full variable domain, its missing parts supplied by reference TRBV19 and TRBJ2-5, is DGGITQSPKYLFRKEGQNVTLSCEQNLNHDAMYWYRQDPGQGLRLIYYSQIVNDFQKGDIAEGYSVSREKKESFPLTVTSAQKNPTAFYLCASSIGGGYQETQYFGPGTRLLVL.

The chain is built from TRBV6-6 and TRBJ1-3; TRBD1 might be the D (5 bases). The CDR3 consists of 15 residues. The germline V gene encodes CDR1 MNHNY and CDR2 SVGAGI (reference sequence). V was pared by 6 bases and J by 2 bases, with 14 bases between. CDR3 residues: CASSSQGGTGNTIYF. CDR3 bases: TGTGCCAGCAGCTCTCAGGGTGGCACTGGAAACACCATATATTTT.

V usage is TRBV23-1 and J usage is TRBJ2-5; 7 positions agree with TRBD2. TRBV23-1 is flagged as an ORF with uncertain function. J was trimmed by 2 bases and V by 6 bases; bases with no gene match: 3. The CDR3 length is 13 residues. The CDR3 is CASSLGGQETQYF. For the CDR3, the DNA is TGCGCCAGCAGCCTGGGAGGGCAAGAGACCCAGTACTTC.

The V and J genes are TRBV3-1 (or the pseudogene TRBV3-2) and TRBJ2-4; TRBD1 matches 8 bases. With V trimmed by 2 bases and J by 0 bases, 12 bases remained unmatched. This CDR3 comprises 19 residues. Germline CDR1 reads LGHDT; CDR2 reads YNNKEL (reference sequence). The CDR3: CASSQYYDAGGRAKNIQYF. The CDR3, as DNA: TGTGCCAGCAGCCAATACTACGACGCAGGGGGCCGAGCCAAAAACATTCAGTACTTC.

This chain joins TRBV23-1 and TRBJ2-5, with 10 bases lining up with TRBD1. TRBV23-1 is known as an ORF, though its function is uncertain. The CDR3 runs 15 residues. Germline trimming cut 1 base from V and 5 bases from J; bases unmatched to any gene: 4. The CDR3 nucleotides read TGCGCCAGCAGTCAATTTGGGACAGGGGTCGAGACCCAGTACTTC. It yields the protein CASSQFGTGVETQYF.